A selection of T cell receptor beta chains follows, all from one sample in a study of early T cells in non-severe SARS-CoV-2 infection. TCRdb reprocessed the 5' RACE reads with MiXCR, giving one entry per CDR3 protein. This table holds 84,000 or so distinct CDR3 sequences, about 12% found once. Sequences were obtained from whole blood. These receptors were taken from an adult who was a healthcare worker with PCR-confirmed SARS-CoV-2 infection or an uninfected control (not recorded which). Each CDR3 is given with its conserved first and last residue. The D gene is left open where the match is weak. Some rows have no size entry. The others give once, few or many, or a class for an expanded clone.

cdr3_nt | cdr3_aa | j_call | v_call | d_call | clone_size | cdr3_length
TGTGCCAGCAGCCTCGCCAGGGGGGCCCATAGCAATCAGCCCCAGCATTTT | CASSLARGAHSNQPQHF | TRBJ1-5 | TRBV5-6 | TRBD1 | - | 17
TGCAGCGGCGAAGCGGGGCCGGGAGATTACACAGATACGCAGTATTTT | CSGEAGPGDYTDTQYF | TRBJ2-3 | TRBV29-1 | TRBD2 | - | 16
TGTGCCAGCAGCAACCGGGACAGGGGGCTTACTAACTATGGCTACACCTTC | CASSNRDRGLTNYGYTF | TRBJ1-2 | TRBV7-9 | TRBD1 | few | 17
TGCAGTGCACGAGGACAGGGCTTTGATGGGGGCTATGGCTACACCTTC | CSARGQGFDGGYGYTF | TRBJ1-2 | TRBV20-1 | TRBD1 | few | 16
TGTGCCAGCAGCGCAGGGGATACGCAGTATTTT | CASSAGDTQYF | TRBJ2-3 | TRBV11-1 | - | - | 11
TGTGCCAGCAGTAAAAGGGGGACAGGTAATTCACCCCTCCACTTT | CASSKRGTGNSPLHF | TRBJ1-6 | TRBV28 | TRBD1 | - | 15
TGTGCCATCAGTGAGGGGAGCGAGCAGTACTTC | CAISEGSEQYF | TRBJ2-7 | TRBV10-3 | - | many | 11
TGTGCCAGCAGTTATTTTTACAGATACGAGCAGTACTTC | CASSYFYRYEQYF | TRBJ2-7 | TRBV6-6 | - | many | 13
TGCAGTGCTAGAGATGTGACAGGGATCTACGAGCAGTACTTC | CSARDVTGIYEQYF | TRBJ2-7 | TRBV20-1 | TRBD1 | few | 14
TGTGCCACCAGTGATCACAAGGGTTCTCATAGCAATCAGCCCCAGCATTTT | CATSDHKGSHSNQPQHF | TRBJ1-5 | TRBV24-1 | - | few | 17
TGTGCCAGCAGTTTCCGTCAGGGTAATTCACCCCTCCACTTT | CASSFRQGNSPLHF | TRBJ1-6 | TRBV27 | - | many | 14
TGCGCCAGCAGCCAAGACGCAGGGAGCTCCTACAATGAGCAGTTCTTC | CASSQDAGSSYNEQFF | TRBJ2-1 | TRBV4-1 | - | - | 16
TGCAGCGTTTCGACCGAACCTTCTAACTATGGCTACACCTTC | CSVSTEPSNYGYTF | TRBJ1-2 | TRBV29-1 | - | few | 14
TGTGCCAGCAGTTACCGAGGGATAGGCACAGATACGCAGTATTTT | CASSYRGIGTDTQYF | TRBJ2-3 | TRBV6-5 | - | - | 15
TGCACTCCCCCCGGGGGGGGTGAAGAGACCCAGTACTTC | CTPPGGGEETQYF | TRBJ2-5 | TRBV29-1 | TRBD2 | - | 13
TGTGCCAGCAGCCGCGGGGGTACTTCCTACGAGCAGTACTTC | CASSRGGTSYEQYF | TRBJ2-7 | TRBV7-9 | TRBD2 | - | 14
TGCGCCAGCAGCAACGACCGTAGCGGGAGCTCCTACAATGAGCAGTTCTTC | CASSNDRSGSSYNEQFF | TRBJ2-1 | TRBV5-1 | TRBD2 | - | 17
TGCAGTGCTAGGCCCGTAGCGGGAGAATTTTATACGCAGTATTTT | CSARPVAGEFYTQYF | TRBJ2-3 | TRBV20-1 | TRBD2 | few | 15
TGTGCCAGCAGCTTACAGAATCCAGATACGCAGTATTTT | CASSLQNPDTQYF | TRBJ2-3 | TRBV7-8 | - | many | 13
TGTGCCAGCAGCTCGGGGGCCGGGATACAAGAGACCCAGTACTTC | CASSSGAGIQETQYF | TRBJ2-5 | TRBV7-9 | - | many | 15
TGCGCCAGCAGCTTGGTGACAGGGGCTGGTGGGGCCAACGTCCTGACTTTC | CASSLVTGAGGANVLTF | TRBJ2-6 | TRBV5-1 | TRBD1 | many | 17
TGTGCCAGCAGCCAAGCGGGCAGGGCCTTTCAAGAGACCCAGTACTTC | CASSQAGRAFQETQYF | TRBJ2-5 | TRBV14 | - | many | 16
TGTGCCAGCAGCTTACCTTCCGGGACAAAAGAGACCCAGTACTTC | CASSLPSGTKETQYF | TRBJ2-5 | TRBV11-2 | - | many | 15
TGCAGTGCTAGAGCTTTAGGACTGAACACCGGGGAGCTGTTTTTT | CSARALGLNTGELFF | TRBJ2-2 | TRBV20-1 | - | many | 15
TGCAGCGTTGAAGGGGACAAGGATGCGGAGCAGTTCTTC | CSVEGDKDAEQFF | TRBJ2-1 | TRBV29-1 | - | - | 13
TGTGCCAGCAGTTGGGACAACACTGAAGCTTTCTTT | CASSWDNTEAFF | TRBJ1-1 | TRBV11-2 | - | many | 12
TGTGCCAGCAGTTTGCTAGCGGGAGCAGAAGAGACCCAGTACTTC | CASSLLAGAEETQYF | TRBJ2-5 | TRBV28 | TRBD2 | - | 15
TGCAGTGCTCTATACTGGAGCTCCTACAATGAGCAGTTCTTC | CSALYWSSYNEQFF | TRBJ2-1 | TRBV20-1 | - | - | 14
TGCGCCAGCAGCCAAGAACGCTTCGGAGAGACCCAGTACTTC | CASSQERFGETQYF | TRBJ2-5 | TRBV5-1 | - | many | 14
TGTGTCAGCTCACCACCGGCAGGGAACACTGAAGCTTTCTTT | CVSSPPAGNTEAFF | TRBJ1-1 | TRBV18 | - | - | 14
TGTGCCAGCAGCCAAAAGCCAGCTAATGGCTACACCTTC | CASSQKPANGYTF | TRBJ1-2 | TRBV3-1 | - | - | 13